This T cell receptor (beta chain) is drawn from a study of blood T cell repertoires in COVID-19. Study-wide background: Samples representing acute and convalescent COVID-19 were sourced from the United States, Italy and Spain.

The Seattle patients, enrolled during active infection, were followed longitudinally. The CDR3 loop spans 14 amino acids. Trimming removed 6 bases from V and 7 bases from J; junction bases left unmatched: 7. The V gene's germline CDR1 is ENHRY and CDR2 SYGVKD. Clones were read by immunoSEQ multiplex PCR, and TCRdb kept only the in-frame ones, dropping some. The sample comprises over 150,000 clones, over 80% of which are singletons, and about 7% rests with the top ten. The receptor was derived from a woman aged 40-49 years with COVID-19, enrolled during active disease. This chain uses TRBV10-3 with TRBJ1-5, with 9 nucleotides matching TRBD1. The sample taken for sequencing was peripheral blood. Here the CDR3 reads CAISRGQGGQPQHF. The CDR3 DNA reads TGTGCCATCAGCCGGGGACAGGGAGGACAGCCCCAGCATTTT.